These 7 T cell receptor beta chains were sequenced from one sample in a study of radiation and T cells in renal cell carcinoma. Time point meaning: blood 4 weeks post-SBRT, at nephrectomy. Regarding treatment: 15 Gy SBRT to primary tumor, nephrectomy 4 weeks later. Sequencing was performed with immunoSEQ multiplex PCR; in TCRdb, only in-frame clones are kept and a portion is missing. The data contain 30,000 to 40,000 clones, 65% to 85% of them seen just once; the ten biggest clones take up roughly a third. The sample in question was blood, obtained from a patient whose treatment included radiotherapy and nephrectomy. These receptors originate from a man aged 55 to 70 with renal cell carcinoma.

This CDR3 reads CAISEAQSGVTQYF. CDR3 DNA sequence: TGTGCCATCAGTGAGGCCCAGAGCGGGGTGACGCAGTATTTT. This chain uses TRBV10-3 with TRBJ2-3; 7 nucleotides agree with TRBD2. Germline CDR1 and CDR2: ENHRY and SYGVKD. V dropped 2 bases and J dropped 9; count of bases not matched to a gene: 8. The CDR3 length is 14 residues.

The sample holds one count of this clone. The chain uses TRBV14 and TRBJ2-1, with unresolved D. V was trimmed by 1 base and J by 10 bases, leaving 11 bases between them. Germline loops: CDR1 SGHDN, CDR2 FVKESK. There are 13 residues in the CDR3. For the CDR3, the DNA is TGTGCCAGCAGCCAAGGTTTTAGACGGGAGCAGTTCTTC. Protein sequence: CASSQGFRREQFF.

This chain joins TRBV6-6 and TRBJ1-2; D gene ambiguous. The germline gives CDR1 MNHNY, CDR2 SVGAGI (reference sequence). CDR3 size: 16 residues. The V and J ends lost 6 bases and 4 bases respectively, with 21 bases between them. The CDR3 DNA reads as TGTGCCAGCAGCATCTACCCCTCTCGACCCGTCTATGGCTACACCTTC. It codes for CASSIYPSRPVYGYTF.

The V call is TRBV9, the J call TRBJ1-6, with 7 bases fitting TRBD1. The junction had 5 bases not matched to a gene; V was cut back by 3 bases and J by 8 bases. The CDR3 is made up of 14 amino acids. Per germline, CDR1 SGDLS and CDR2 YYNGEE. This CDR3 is CASSGQGFYSPLHF. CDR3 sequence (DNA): TGTGCCAGCAGCGGACAGGGCTTTTATTCACCCCTCCACTTT.

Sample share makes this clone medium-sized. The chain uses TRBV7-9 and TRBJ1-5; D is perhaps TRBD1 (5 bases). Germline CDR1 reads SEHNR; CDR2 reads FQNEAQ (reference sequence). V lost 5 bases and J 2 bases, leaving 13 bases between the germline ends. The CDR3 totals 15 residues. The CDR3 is CASSMTAAGNQPQHF. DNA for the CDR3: TGTGCCAGCAGCATGACAGCTGCGGGCAATCAGCCCCAGCATTTT.

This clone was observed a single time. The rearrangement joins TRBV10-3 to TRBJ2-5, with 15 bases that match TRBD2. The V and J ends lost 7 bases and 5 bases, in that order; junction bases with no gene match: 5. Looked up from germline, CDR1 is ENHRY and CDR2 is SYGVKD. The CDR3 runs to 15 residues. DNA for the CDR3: TGTGCCATCAAGAGGACTAGCGGGGGGGCGGAGACCCAGTACTTC. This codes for CAIKRTSGGAETQYF.

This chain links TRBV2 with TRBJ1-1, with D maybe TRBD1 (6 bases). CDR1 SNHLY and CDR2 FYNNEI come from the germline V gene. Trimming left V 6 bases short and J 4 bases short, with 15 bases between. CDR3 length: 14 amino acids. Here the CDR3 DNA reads TGTGCCAGCAGCACAGGGTGGGTTGGCACTGAAGCTTTCTTT. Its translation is CASSTGWVGTEAFF.